One and the same sample provided the 5 T cell receptor beta chains below, sequenced in a study of cytomegalovirus exposure and HLA in healthy donors. PCR involved 60 Vbeta and 13 Jbeta primers. Sequenced by immunoSEQ multiplex PCR; TCRdb stores in-frame clones only, minus some. The sample comprises 100,000 to 150,000 clones, more than 60% of which are singletons, and 3.4% rests with the top ten. Sequencing was done on a sample of PBMCs. The receptors come from a man aged 25-45 years in good health and CMV-seronegative.

The V call is TRBV30, the J call TRBJ1-2, with 9 bases fitting TRBD1. Germline V gene lookup returns CDR1 GTSNPN and CDR2 SVGIG (reference sequence). After removal of 4 bases from V and 1 base from J, the junction contained 10 bases not matched to a gene. This CDR3 is 16 amino acids long. DNA for the CDR3: TGTGCCTGGACAGAGAACAGGGGGCTTGTTAACTATGGCTACACCTTC. Translating it yields CAWTENRGLVNYGYTF.

This clone was seen a single time. The J gene is TRBJ1-2, the V gene TRBV19, with D possibly TRBD1 on 5 matching bases. V was pared by 7 bases and J by 8 bases, with 23 bases between. The length of the CDR3 is 15 residues. Germline V lookup: CDR1 LNHDA, CDR2 SQIVND (reference sequence). The CDR3 sequence is CASKRAARGVDGYTF. The DNA of the CDR3 is TGTGCCAGTAAAAGGGCGGCCCGGGGGGTTGACGGCTACACCTTC.

The V and J genes are TRBV7-3 and TRBJ1-1; 7 bases fit TRBD1. The CDR3 runs 19 residues. With V trimmed by 5 bases and J by 0 bases, 18 bases remained unmatched. CDR1 is SGHTA and CDR2 is FQGTGA in the germline V gene. This chain's CDR3 is CASSPRTGYNVGMNTEAFF. The CDR3 nucleotides are TGTGCCAGCAGCCCTCGGACAGGTTACAATGTGGGTATGAACACTGAAGCTTTCTTT. The full variable domain, in which reference TRBV7-3 and TRBJ1-1 provide the parts outside the CDR3, is GAGVSQTPSNKVTEKGKYVELRCDPISGHTALYWYRQSLGQGPEFLIYFQGTGAADDSGLPNDRFFAVRPEGSVSTLKIQRTERGDSAVYLCASSPRTGYNVGMNTEAFFGQGTRLTVV.

This sequence joins TRBV28 and TRBJ2-1, with 14 bases matching TRBD2. The CDR3 runs to 20 residues. The germline CDR1 and CDR2 sequences are MDHEN and SYDVKM. Trimming cost V 2 bases and J 0 bases; bases outside gene matches: 9. CDR3 sequence: CASSLLGLAGGGSSYNEQFF. CDR3 nucleotide sequence: TGTGCCAGCAGTTTACTCGGACTAGCGGGAGGAGGAAGCTCCTACAATGAGCAGTTCTTC.

This chain uses TRBV11-3 with TRBJ2-1; TRBD1 aligns across 7 bases. Germline lookup yields CDR1 SGHNT and CDR2 YENEEA. The trim removed 1 base at V and 0 bases at J, leaving 0 bases unmatched. The CDR3 loop spans 15 amino acids. In nucleotides, the CDR3 is TGTGCCAGCAGCTTAGGGGACAGCTCCTACAATGAGCAGTTCTTC. Translated: CASSLGDSSYNEQFF.